This TCR beta chain was identified in a study of shared clonotypes between healthy human individuals. Study as a whole: Two women and a few men aged 18 to 49 served as donors.

This clone has a count of ten or more. Germline V lookup: CDR1 SGDLS, CDR2 YYNGEE. Germline trimming cut 2 bases from V and 0 bases from J; bases unmatched to any gene: 4. CDR3 size: 16 residues. TCRdb keeps only in-frame clones here, not all; method: immunoSEQ multiplex PCR. The table has about 560,000 clones, around 81% seen once. V is TRBV9 and J is TRBJ1-3; TRBD1 agrees at 8 bases. Input material: PBMCs. The sequence was obtained from a woman aged 40 to 50 in good health. Some clones in this sample may be carry-over from other donors' samples. CDR3 nucleotide sequence: TGTGCCAGCAGCGTTAGGGGGACAGGCTCTGGAAACACCATATATTTT. Its protein product is CASSVRGTGSGNTIYF.